This is a list of T cell receptor beta chains from one sample in a study of shared clonotypes between healthy human individuals. Libraries were prepared by immunoSEQ multiplex PCR; TCRdb keeps only in-frame clonotypes and omits some of them. The sample yields around 2,100,000 clones, about 95% seen once. The specimen sequenced was naive CD8+ T cells sorted from blood. These receptors were collected from a man younger than 35 in good health. Both conserved end residues are part of each CDR3. The D gene is left open where the match is weak. Where a row states a size, it is once, few, many or the class of an expanded clone; other rows omit it.

V: TRBV4-1
size: once
D: TRBD1
J: TRBJ1-1
CDR3: CASSQHGQGRTEAFF
DNA: TGCGCCAGCAGCCAACACGGACAGGGGAGGACTGAAGCTTTCTTT

V: TRBV6-6
size: .
D: TRBD1
J: TRBJ2-5
CDR3: CASSYPRQGAWETQYF
DNA: TGTGCCAGCAGTTACCCCCGACAGGGGGCCTGGGAGACCCAGTACTTC

V: TRBV19
size: .
D: .
J: TRBJ2-3
CDR3: CASSVRQVVGKGTDTQYF
DNA: TGTGCCAGTAGTGTCCGACAAGTCGTGGGGAAGGGCACAGATACGCAGTATTTT

V: TRBV27
size: .
D: TRBD2
J: TRBJ2-3
CDR3: CASSSGGETDTQYF
DNA: TGTGCCAGCAGTAGCGGGGGGGAAACAGATACGCAGTATTTT

V: TRBV19
size: .
D: TRBD1
J: TRBJ1-5
CDR3: CASTAQGGNQPQHF
DNA: TGTGCCAGTACTGCGCAGGGGGGGAATCAGCCCCAGCATTTT

V: TRBV4-1
size: .
D: TRBD1
J: TRBJ2-7
CDR3: CASRLTKEGTGWDEQYF
DNA: TGCGCCAGCAGGCTCACGAAAGAAGGGACAGGGTGGGACGAGCAGTACTTC

V: TRBV29-1
size: .
D: TRBD1
J: TRBJ1-1
CDR3: CSVQGENTEAFF
DNA: TGCAGCGTTCAGGGGGAGAACACTGAAGCTTTCTTT

V: TRBV5-4
size: .
D: TRBD2
J: TRBJ2-2
CDR3: CASSLELAGNGELFF
DNA: TGTGCCAGCAGCTTGGAGCTAGCGGGTAACGGGGAGCTGTTTTTT

V: TRBV27
size: .
D: .
J: TRBJ2-1
CDR3: CASSLFGSGPNEQFF
DNA: TGTGCCAGCAGTTTATTTGGGAGTGGGCCCAATGAGCAGTTCTTC

V: TRBV13
size: .
D: .
J: TRBJ2-7
CDR3: CASSSGRGYEQYF
DNA: TGTGCCAGCAGCTCCGGCAGGGGCTACGAGCAGTACTTC

V: TRBV6-5
size: .
D: .
J: TRBJ1-1
CDR3: CASSLGEGEAFF
DNA: TGTGCCAGCAGTCTTGGGGAGGGTGAAGCTTTCTTT

V: TRBV7-7
size: .
D: .
J: TRBJ2-5
CDR3: CASSLRQADKETQYF
DNA: TGTGCTAGCAGCTTAAGACAGGCCGATAAAGAGACCCAGTACTTC

V: TRBV4-1
size: .
D: .
J: TRBJ1-1
CDR3: CASSVRLNTEAFF
DNA: TGCGCCAGCAGCGTGAGATTGAACACTGAAGCTTTCTTT

V: TRBV10-3
size: .
D: .
J: TRBJ1-3
CDR3: CAISESGARSGNTIYF
DNA: TGTGCCATCAGTGAGTCGGGGGCCCGCTCTGGAAACACCATATATTTT

V: TRBV6-5
size: .
D: TRBD2
J: TRBJ2-7
CDR3: CASSSGGGPGYEQYF
DNA: TGTGCCAGCAGCTCCGGGGGGGGGCCCGGGTACGAGCAGTACTTC

V: TRBV4-3
size: .
D: TRBD1
J: TRBJ2-5
CDR3: CASSRIDRAQETQYF
DNA: TGCGCCAGCAGCCGCATTGACAGGGCCCAAGAGACCCAGTACTTC

V: TRBV7-9
size: .
D: TRBD2
J: TRBJ2-7
CDR3: CASSLPSGHYEQYF
DNA: TGTGCCAGCAGCCTTCCTAGCGGACACTACGAGCAGTACTTC